This T cell receptor beta chain comes out of a study of a mutant IDH1 vaccine in newly diagnosed glioma. The wider study: Vaccine dosing followed radiotherapy by 4-6 weeks, or accompanied temozolomide cycles. Visit timing is recorded as week 35 for V12 and week 47 for V13.

General study findings and limits: Among all patients, vaccine-induced immune responses occurred in roughly 93%.

Only in-frame clones appear in the TCRdb table, and some are missing; sequencing was by immunoSEQ multiplex PCR. The sample records some 30,000 clones, roughly 80% being singletons. Concerning this clone: Its target is not known.

Time point of the sample: week 35, safety follow-up. With topical imiquimod, each dose of the vaccine consisted of 300 ug of mutant IDH1 20-mer peptide. The CDR3 is 16 residues long. Germline CDR1 is MNHEY and CDR2 is SVGAGI. The ends were cut back, 4 bases at V and 2 bases at J, with 15 bases in the middle. The source material was PBMCs, sampled from a glioma patient whose treatment included an IDH1 peptide vaccine. The rearrangement joins TRBV6-5 to TRBJ2-1; D gene ambiguous. The TCR originated in a woman aged 25 to 39 with glioma. Some clones in this sample may be carry-over from other donors' samples. The CDR3 spells CASSSDGFPAYNEQFF. The CDR3 nucleotides are TGTGCCAGCAGTTCAGACGGATTCCCTGCCTACAATGAGCAGTTCTTC.